A single sample gave rise to the 7 T cell receptor beta chains below, sequenced in a study of blood T cell repertoires in COVID-19. Assay used: immunoSEQ multiplex PCR; TCRdb lists only in-frame clones, some missing. The sample shows fewer than 250,000 clones, around 90% of them seen only once. Sequencing was performed on peripheral blood. These receptors all come from a young man with COVID-19, enrolled during active disease.

This chain uses TRBV3-1 (or the pseudogene TRBV3-2) with TRBJ2-3; D is possibly TRBD2 (7 bases). V gave up 0 bases and J gave up 0 bases, with 13 bases separating them. Germline assignment: CDR1 LGHDT and CDR2 YNNKEL (reference sequence). The CDR3 runs 17 residues. CDR3 sequence (DNA): TGTGCCAGCAGCCAAGACTTGGGGGGGGCCAGCACAGATACGCAGTATTTT. This codes for CASSQDLGGASTDTQYF.

The V call is TRBV11-2, the J call TRBJ1-6; D unclear. Trimming stripped 0 bases from V and 6 bases from J, with 9 bases between. Germline V gene sequence: CDR1 SGHAT, CDR2 FQNNGV. This CDR3 is 15 amino acids long. CDR3 in amino acids: CASSLDPGSNSPLHF. CDR3 bases: TGTGCCAGCAGCTTAGACCCGGGATCTAATTCACCCCTCCACTTT.

This chain links TRBV30 with TRBJ1-6; a weak D match, TRBD1 (6 bases). The CDR3 covers 16 residues. The V end lost 4 bases, the J end lost 9 bases, and 22 bases lay between the germline ends. Germline V gives CDR1 GTSNPN, CDR2 SVGIG (reference sequence). CDR3 in amino acids: CAWKFRGGELSSPLHF. The CDR3 nucleotides are TGTGCCTGGAAATTTCGCGGGGGCGAGCTGAGTTCACCCCTCCACTTT.

The rearrangement joins TRBV7-2 to TRBJ2-2, with 13 bases matching TRBD2. CDR1 and CDR2 from the germline V gene are SGHTA and FQGNSA. The CDR3 contains 15 residues. Trimming cost V 5 bases and J 4 bases; bases outside gene matches: 1. CDR3 bases: TGTGCCAGCAGCCGGACTAGCGGGGGCACCGGGGAGCTGTTTTTT. Amino acids: CASSRTSGGTGELFF.

The V gene is TRBV9, the J gene TRBJ2-7; D possibly corresponds to TRBD2 (5 bases). The CDR3 contains 14 residues. The V and J ends lost 2 bases and 6 bases respectively, with 15 bases between them. CDR1 is SGDLS and CDR2 is YYNGEE in the germline V gene. The CDR3: CASSVGVRGSEQYF. The CDR3 DNA reads as TGTGCCAGCAGCGTCGGGGTTCGGGGATCCGAGCAGTACTTC.

The V call is TRBV6-5, the J call TRBJ2-2, with D possibly being TRBD1 (5 bases). V gave up 7 bases and J gave up 4 bases, with 16 bases separating them. Germline V gene lookup returns CDR1 MNHEY and CDR2 SVGAGI. The CDR3 has 15 residues. CDR3 region: CASMAGQGSTGELFF. As DNA, the CDR3 is TGTGCCAGCATGGCCGGGCAGGGTAGCACCGGGGAGCTGTTTTTT.

The chain is built from TRBV7-9 and TRBJ2-2; 8 positions match TRBD1. J gave up 2 bases and V 5 bases, and 1 base lay outside the gene matches. The CDR3 contains 14 residues. From germline, CDR1 is SEHNR and CDR2 FQNEAQ (reference sequence). In DNA form, the CDR3 reads TGTGCCAGCAGCGACAGGGGTAACACCGGGGAGCTGTTTTTT. This gives the protein CASSDRGNTGELFF.